This T cell receptor beta chain was retrieved from a study of vaccination and CD4 T cells after COVID-19. About the research overall: The cells in question were stimulated using overlapping spike peptides derived from SARS-CoV-2, HCoV-NL63, HCoV-OC43 and HCoV-229E.

An Oncomine TCR Beta short-read assay was used to sequence the DNA from cultured CD4+ T cells. Genomic DNA was extracted from cultured CD4+ T cells. Each CDR3 protein gets one entry after TCRdb re-called the PCR reads with MiXCR. There are 9,500 to 15,000 distinct CDR3 sequences in the sample; roughly a fifth occur only once, and approximately 15% lies in the top ten. Treatment defined: approximately 10-day PBMC culture with coronavirus spike peptide pools or control peptides (ViraFEST assay). ViraFEST enlarged antigen-specific T cell populations with peptide pools and afterwards sequenced TCRs. As to this clonotype: Antigen unknown.

This CDR3 contains 15 residues. V lost 3 bases and J lost 2; bases outside the gene matches: 5. The V gene's germline CDR1 is KGHDR and CDR2 SFDVKD. The sequenced sample was CD4+ T cells from blood, cultured in vitro, obtained before SARS-CoV-2 vaccination. The chain joins TRBV24-1 to TRBJ1-2; 7 nucleotides align to TRBD1. The source of this sequence is a human donor who received a COVID-19 vaccine. The CDR3 spells CATSDLTGSNYGYTF. The DNA for the CDR3 is TGTGCCACCAGTGATCTGACAGGGAGCAACTATGGCTACACCTTC.